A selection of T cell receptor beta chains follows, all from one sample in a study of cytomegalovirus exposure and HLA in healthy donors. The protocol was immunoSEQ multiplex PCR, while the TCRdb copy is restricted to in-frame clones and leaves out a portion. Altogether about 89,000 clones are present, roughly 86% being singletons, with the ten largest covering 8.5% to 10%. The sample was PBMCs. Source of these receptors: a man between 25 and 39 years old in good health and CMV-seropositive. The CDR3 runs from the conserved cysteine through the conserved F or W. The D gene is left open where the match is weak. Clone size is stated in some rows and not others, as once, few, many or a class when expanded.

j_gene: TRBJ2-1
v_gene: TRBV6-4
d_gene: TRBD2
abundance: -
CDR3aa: CASSVLGLAGLNEQFF
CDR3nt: TGTGCCAGCAGTGTATTGGGACTAGCGGGTCTCAATGAGCAGTTCTTC

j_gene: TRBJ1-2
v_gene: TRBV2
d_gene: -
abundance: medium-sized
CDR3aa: CASSEAEGSYYGYTF
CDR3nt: TGTGCCAGCAGTGAAGCCGAGGGATCTTACTATGGCTACACCTTC

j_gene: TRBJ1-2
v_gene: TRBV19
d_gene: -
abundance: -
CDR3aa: CASSEDKQVGHTF
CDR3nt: TGTGCCAGTAGCGAGGACAAGCAAGTAGGCCACACCTTC

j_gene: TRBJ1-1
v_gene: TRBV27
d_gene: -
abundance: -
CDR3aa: CASSVRENTEAFF
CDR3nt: TGTGCCAGCTCAGTCAGGGAGAACACTGAAGCTTTCTTT

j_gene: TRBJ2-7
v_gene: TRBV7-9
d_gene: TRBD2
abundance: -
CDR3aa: CASSSSGLAGIPSYEQYF
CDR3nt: TGTGCCAGCAGCTCTTCTGGACTAGCGGGAATCCCCTCCTACGAGCAGTACTTC

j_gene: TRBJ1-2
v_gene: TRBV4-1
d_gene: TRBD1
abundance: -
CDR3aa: CASSQERTGDGYTF
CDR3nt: TGCGCCAGCAGCCAAGAACGGACAGGGGATGGCTACACCTTC

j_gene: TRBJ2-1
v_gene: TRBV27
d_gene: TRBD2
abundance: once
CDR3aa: CASSHFSGRAPEQFF
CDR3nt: TGTGCCAGCAGTCACTTTAGCGGGAGGGCCCCTGAGCAGTTCTTC

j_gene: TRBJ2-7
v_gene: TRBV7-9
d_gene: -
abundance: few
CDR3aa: CASSPTGRSSYEQYF
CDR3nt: TGTGCCAGCAGCCCGACAGGGAGGAGCTCCTACGAGCAGTACTTC

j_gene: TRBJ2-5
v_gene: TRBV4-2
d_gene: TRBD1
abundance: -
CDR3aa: CARDHRGLAGPKETQYF
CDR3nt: TGTGCCCGCGACCATAGGGGGCTGGCCGGCCCAAAAGAGACCCAGTACTTC

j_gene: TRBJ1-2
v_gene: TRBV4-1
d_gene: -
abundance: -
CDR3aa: CASSQDLTSLYGYTF
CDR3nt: TGCGCCAGCAGCCAAGATTTGACAAGCCTCTATGGCTACACCTTC

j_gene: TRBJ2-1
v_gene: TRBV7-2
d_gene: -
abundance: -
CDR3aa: CASSLWVRGENEQFF
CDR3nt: TGTGCCAGCAGCTTATGGGTAAGAGGCGAGAATGAGCAGTTCTTC

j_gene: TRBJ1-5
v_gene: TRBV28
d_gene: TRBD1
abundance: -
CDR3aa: CASSLGGQGDQPQHF
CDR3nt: TGTGCCAGCAGTTTGGGGGGACAGGGGGATCAGCCCCAGCATTTT

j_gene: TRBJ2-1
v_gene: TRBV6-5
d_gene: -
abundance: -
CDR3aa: CASSYRGAGVYNEQFF
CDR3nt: TGTGCCAGCAGTTACCGGGGGGCGGGAGTTTACAATGAGCAGTTCTTC

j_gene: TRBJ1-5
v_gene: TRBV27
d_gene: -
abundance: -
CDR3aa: CASSFAGNQPQHF
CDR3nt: TGTGCCAGCAGTTTTGCGGGAAATCAGCCCCAGCATTTT

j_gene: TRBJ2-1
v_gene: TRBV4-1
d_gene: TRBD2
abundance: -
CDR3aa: CASSLAGASYNEQFF
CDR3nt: TGCGCCAGCAGCCTGGCGGGAGCCTCCTACAATGAGCAGTTCTTC

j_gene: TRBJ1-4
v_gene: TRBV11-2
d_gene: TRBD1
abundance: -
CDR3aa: CASSRDRGANEKLFF
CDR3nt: TGTGCCAGCAGCCGGGACAGGGGGGCTAATGAAAAACTGTTTTTT

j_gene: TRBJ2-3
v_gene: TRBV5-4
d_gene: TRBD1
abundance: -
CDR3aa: CASSGDRGNTQYF
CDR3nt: TGTGCCAGCAGCGGGGACAGGGGAAATACGCAGTATTTT

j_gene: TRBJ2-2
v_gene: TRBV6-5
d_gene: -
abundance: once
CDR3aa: CASSYARGNTGELFF
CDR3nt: TGTGCCAGCAGTTACGCCAGGGGGAACACCGGGGAGCTGTTTTTT

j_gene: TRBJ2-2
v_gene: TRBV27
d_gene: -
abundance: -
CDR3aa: CATLREWNTGELFF
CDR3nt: TGTGCCACCCTGAGGGAGTGGAACACCGGGGAGCTGTTTTTT

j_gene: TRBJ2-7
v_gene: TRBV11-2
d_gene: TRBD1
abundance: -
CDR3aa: CASSSGTGAYEQYF
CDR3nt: TGTGCCAGCAGCTCCGGGACAGGGGCTTACGAGCAGTACTTC

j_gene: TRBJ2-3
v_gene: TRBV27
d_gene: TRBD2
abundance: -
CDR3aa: CASSSWTSGSGSTDTQYF
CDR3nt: TGTGCCAGCAGTTCATGGACTAGCGGGAGTGGGAGCACAGATACGCAGTATTTT

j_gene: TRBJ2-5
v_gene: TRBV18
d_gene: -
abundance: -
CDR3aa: CASSPGSRETQYF
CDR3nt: TGTGCCAGCTCACCAGGGAGCAGGGAGACCCAGTACTTC

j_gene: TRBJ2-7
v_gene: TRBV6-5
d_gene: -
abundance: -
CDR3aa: CASSSRGYSSYEQYF
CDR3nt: TGTGCCAGCAGTTCCAGGGGTTATAGCTCCTACGAGCAGTACTTC

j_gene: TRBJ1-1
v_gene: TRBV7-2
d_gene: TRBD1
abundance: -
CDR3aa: CASSFRGLNTEAFF
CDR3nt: TGTGCCAGCAGCTTCAGGGGGTTGAACACTGAAGCTTTCTTT

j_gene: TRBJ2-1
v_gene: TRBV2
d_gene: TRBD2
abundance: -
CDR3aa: CASSELAGEGEQFF
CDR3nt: TGTGCCAGCAGTGAACTAGCGGGAGAGGGTGAGCAGTTCTTC

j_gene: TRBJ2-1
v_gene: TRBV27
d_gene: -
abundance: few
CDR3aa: CASSLSSRRTYNEQFF
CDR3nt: TGTGCCAGCAGTTTAAGTAGTCGGAGAACCTACAATGAGCAGTTCTTC

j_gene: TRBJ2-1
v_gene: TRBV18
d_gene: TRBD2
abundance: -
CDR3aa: CASSGTRDHDNEQFF
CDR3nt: TGTGCCAGCTCAGGGACTAGGGACCACGACAATGAGCAGTTCTTC

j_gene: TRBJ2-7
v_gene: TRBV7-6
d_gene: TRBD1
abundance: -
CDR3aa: CASSLAVTGDSYEQYF
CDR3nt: TGTGCCAGCAGCTTAGCGGTGACAGGGGATTCCTACGAGCAGTACTTC

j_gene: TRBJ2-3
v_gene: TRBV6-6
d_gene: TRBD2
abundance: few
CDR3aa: CASSYTAWRETDTQYF
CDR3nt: TGTGCCAGCAGTTACACGGCTTGGCGGGAGACAGATACGCAGTATTTT

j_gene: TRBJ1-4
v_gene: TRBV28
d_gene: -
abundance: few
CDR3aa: CATKGEKLFF
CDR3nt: TGTGCCACAAAGGGGGAAAAACTGTTTTTT

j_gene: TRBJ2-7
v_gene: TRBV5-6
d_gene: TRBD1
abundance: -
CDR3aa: CASSLVKTGLPYEQYF
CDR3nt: TGTGCCAGCAGCTTGGTTAAGACAGGGCTCCCCTACGAGCAGTACTTC

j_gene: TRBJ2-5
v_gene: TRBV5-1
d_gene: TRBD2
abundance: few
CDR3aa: CASSLPFAREGETQYF
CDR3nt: TGCGCCAGCAGCTTACCATTCGCGCGGGAGGGGGAGACCCAGTACTTC

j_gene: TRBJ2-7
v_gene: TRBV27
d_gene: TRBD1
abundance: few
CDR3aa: CASSGTGWYEQYF
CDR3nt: TGTGCCAGCAGTGGGACAGGGTGGTACGAGCAGTACTTC

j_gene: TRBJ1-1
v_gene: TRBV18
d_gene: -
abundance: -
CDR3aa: CASREGGDTEAFF
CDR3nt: TGTGCCAGCCGAGAAGGGGGGGACACTGAAGCTTTCTTT

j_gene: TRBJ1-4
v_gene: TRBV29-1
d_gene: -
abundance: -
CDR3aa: CSVGGGGDEKLFF
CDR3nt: TGCAGCGTTGGAGGGGGGGGCGATGAAAAACTGTTTTTT

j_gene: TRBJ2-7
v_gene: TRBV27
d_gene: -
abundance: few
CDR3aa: CASSLAGSTSYEQYF
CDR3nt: TGTGCCAGCAGTTTAGCGGGGTCGACCTCCTACGAGCAGTACTTC

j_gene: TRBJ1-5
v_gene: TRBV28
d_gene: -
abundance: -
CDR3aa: CASSSKTGGVRPQHF
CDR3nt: TGTGCCAGCAGTTCTAAGACAGGTGGGGTTCGGCCCCAGCATTTT

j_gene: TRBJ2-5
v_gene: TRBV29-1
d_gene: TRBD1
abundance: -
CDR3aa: CSVEDRGLETQYF
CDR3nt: TGCAGCGTTGAAGACAGGGGGCTGGAGACCCAGTACTTC

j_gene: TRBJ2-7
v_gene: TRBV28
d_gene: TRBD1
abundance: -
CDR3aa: CASSSSGTGGYEQYF
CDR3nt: TGTGCCAGCAGTTCCTCAGGGACAGGGGGCTACGAGCAGTACTTC

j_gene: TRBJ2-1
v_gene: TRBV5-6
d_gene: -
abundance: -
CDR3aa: CASSSLRSEQFF
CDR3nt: TGTGCCAGCAGCAGTCTGAGGAGTGAGCAGTTCTTC

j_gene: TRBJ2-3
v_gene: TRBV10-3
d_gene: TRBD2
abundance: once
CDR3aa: CAGGREAGDTQYF
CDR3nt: TGTGCCGGGGGGCGGGAGGCAGGAGATACGCAGTATTTT

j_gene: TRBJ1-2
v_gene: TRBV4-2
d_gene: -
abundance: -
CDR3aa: CASSQGGSDYGYTF
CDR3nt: TGTGCCAGCAGCCAAGGAGGGTCGGACTATGGCTACACCTTC

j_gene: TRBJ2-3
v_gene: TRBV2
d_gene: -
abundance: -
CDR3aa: CASRRSLTDTQYF
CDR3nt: TGTGCCAGCAGACGAAGCTTAACAGATACGCAGTATTTT

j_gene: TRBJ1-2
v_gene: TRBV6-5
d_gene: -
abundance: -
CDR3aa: CASSYSRSNYGYTF
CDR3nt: TGTGCCAGCAGTTACTCGAGGTCAAACTATGGCTACACCTTC

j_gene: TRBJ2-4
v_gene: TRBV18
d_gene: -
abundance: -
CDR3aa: CASSNGQSPQDIQYF
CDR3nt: TGTGCCAGCTCTAATGGACAGTCACCACAAGACATTCAGTACTTC

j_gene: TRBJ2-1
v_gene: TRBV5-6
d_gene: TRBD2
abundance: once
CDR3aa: CASSLGAGDSREQFF
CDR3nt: TGTGCCAGCAGCTTGGGAGCGGGAGATTCTAGGGAGCAGTTCTTC

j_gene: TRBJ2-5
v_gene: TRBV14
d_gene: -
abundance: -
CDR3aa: CASSQGFAEGRETQYF
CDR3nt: TGTGCCAGCAGCCAAGGCTTCGCGGAGGGGAGGGAGACCCAGTACTTC

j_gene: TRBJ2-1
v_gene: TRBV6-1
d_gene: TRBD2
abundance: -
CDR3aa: CAGKTSGGNEQFF
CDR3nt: TGTGCCGGAAAGACTAGCGGGGGTAATGAGCAGTTCTTC

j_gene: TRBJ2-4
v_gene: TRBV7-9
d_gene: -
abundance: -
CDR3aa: CASSFDGTPDILAKNIQYF
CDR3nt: TGTGCCAGCAGCTTCGATGGGACACCAGATATACTAGCCAAAAACATTCAGTACTTC

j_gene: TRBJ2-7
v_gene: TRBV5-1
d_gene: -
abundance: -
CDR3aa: CASSWGHLNEQYF
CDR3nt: TGCGCCAGCAGCTGGGGGCACCTGAACGAGCAGTACTTC

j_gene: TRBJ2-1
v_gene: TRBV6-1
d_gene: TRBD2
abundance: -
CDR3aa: CASSELAGEDNEQFF
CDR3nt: TGTGCCAGCAGTGAGTTAGCGGGAGAGGACAATGAGCAGTTCTTC

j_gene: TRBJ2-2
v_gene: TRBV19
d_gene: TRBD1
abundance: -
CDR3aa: CASTSGTGTGELFF
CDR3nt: TGTGCCAGTACCTCCGGGACAGGGACCGGGGAGCTGTTTTTT

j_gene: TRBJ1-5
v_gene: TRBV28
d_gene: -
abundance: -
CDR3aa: CASSSGGTNQPQHF
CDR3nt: TGTGCCAGCAGTTCGGGGGGGACTAATCAGCCCCAGCATTTT